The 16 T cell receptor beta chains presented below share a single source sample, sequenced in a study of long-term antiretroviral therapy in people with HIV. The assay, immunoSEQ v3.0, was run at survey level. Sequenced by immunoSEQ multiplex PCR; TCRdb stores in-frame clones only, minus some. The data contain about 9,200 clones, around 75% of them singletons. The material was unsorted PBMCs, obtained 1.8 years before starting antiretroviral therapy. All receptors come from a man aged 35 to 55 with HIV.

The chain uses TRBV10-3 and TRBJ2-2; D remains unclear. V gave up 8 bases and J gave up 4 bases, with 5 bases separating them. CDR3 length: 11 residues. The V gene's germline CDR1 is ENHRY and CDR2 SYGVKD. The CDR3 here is CAIAGTGELFF. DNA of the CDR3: TGTGCCATCGCAGGCACCGGGGAGCTGTTTTTT.

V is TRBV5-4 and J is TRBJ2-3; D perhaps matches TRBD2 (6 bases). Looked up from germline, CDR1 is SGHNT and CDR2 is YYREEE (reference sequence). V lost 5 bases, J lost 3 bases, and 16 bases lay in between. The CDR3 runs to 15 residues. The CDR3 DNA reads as TGTGCCAGCAGTTCTAGGACGGGAGTAACAGATACGCAGTATTTT. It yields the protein CASSSRTGVTDTQYF.

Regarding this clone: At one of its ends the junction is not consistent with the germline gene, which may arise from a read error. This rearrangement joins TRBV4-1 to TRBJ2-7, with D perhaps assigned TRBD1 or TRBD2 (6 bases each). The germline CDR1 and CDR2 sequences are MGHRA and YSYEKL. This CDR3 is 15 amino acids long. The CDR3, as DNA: TGCGCCAGCAGCCCCCAGCTCGGGGGCTCCCACGAGCAGTACTTC. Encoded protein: CASSPQLGGSHEQYF.

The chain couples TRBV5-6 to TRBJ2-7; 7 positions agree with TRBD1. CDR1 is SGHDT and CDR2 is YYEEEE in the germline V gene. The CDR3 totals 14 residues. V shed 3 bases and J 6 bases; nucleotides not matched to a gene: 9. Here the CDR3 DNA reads TGTGCCAGCAGCTCGACAGGGAAGGTCGTCGAGCAGTACTTC. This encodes CASSSTGKVVEQYF.

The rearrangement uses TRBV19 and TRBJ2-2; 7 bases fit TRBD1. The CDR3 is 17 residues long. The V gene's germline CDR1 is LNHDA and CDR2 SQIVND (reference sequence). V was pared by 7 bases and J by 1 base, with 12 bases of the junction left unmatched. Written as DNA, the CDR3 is TGTGCCAGTACTCGTCGACAGGGAGCGGTGAACACCGGGGAGCTGTTTTTT. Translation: CASTRRQGAVNTGELFF.

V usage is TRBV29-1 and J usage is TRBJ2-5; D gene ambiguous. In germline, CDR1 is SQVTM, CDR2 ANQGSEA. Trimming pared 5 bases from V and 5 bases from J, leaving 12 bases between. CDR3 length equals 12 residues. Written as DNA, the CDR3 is TGCAGCGTTTTGAAGCAGCACGAGACCCAGTACTTC. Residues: CSVLKQHETQYF.

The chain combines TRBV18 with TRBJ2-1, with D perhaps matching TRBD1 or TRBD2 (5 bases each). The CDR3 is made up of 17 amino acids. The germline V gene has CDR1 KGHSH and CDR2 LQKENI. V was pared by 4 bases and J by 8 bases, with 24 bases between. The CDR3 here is CASSLSTRWGTLDEQFF. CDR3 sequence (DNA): TGTGCCAGCTCACTTAGCACTCGGTGGGGGACCCTAGATGAGCAGTTCTTC.

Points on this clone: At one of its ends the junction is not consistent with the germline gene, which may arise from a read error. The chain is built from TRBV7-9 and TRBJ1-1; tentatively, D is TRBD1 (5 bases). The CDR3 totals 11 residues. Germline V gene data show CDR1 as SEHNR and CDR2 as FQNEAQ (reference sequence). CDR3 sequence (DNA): TGTGCCAGCAGCTTAAATCAAGGGGCAACATTT. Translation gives CASSLNQGATF.

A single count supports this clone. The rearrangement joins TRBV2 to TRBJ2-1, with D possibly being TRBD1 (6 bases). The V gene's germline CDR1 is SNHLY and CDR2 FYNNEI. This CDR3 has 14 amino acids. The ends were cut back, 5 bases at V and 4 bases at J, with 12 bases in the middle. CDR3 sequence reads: CASSHGQGYNEQFF. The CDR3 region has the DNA TGTGCCAGCAGTCATGGGCAGGGGTACAATGAGCAGTTCTTC.

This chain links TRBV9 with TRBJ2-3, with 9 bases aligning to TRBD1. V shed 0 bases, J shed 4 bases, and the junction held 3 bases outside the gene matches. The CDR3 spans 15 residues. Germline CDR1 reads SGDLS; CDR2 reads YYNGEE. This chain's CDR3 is CASSVGQGEADTQYF. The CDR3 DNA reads TGTGCCAGCAGCGTAGGACAGGGGGAGGCAGATACGCAGTATTTT.

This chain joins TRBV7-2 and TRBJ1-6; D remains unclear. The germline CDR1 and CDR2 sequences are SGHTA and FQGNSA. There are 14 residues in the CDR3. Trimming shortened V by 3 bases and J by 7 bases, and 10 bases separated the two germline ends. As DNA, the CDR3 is TGTGCCAGCAGCTTGGGCACCCGAAATTCACCCCTCCACTTT. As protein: CASSLGTRNSPLHF. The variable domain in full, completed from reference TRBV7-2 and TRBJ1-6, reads GAGVSQSPSNKVTEKGKDVELRCDPISGHTALYWYRQSLGQGLEFLIYFQGNSAPDKSGLPSDRFSAERTGGSVSTLTIQRTQQEDSAVYLCASSLGTRNSPLHFGNGTRLTVT.

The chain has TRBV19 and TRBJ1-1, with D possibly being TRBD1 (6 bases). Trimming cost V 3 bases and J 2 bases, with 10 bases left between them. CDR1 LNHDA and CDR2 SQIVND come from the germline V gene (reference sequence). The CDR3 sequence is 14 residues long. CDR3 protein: CASSIRTANTEAFF. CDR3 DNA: TGTGCCAGTAGTATTAGGACAGCCAACACTGAAGCTTTCTTT. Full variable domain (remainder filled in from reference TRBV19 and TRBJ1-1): DGGITQSPKYLFRKEGQNVTLSCEQNLNHDAMYWYRQDPGQGLRLIYYSQIVNDFQKGDIAEGYSVSREKKESFPLTVTSAQKNPTAFYLCASSIRTANTEAFFGQGTRLTVV.

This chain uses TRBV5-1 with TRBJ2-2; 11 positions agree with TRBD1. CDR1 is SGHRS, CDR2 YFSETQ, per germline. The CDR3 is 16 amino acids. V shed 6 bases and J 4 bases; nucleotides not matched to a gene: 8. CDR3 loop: CASTPGQGAGTGELFF. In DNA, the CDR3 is TGCGCCAGCACCCCCGGACAGGGGGCTGGCACCGGGGAGCTGTTTTTT.

In DNA form, the CDR3 reads TGTGCCAGCAGCCCCCAGTGGTCAACAGGGAATGAAAAACTGTTTTTT. Amino acid sequence: CASSPQWSTGNEKLFF. V usage is TRBV5-8 and J usage is TRBJ1-4; TRBD1 might be the D (6 bases). CDR1 is SGHTS, CDR2 YDEGEE, per germline. The CDR3 extends over 16 amino acids. Trimming removed 4 bases at V and 5 bases at J, with 18 bases between.

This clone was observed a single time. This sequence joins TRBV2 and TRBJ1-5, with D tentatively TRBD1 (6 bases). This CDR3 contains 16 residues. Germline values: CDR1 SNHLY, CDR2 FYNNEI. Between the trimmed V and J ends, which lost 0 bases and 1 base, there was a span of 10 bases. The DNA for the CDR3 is TGTGCCAGCAGTGAAGCGGGGGGCGCGAGCAATCAGCCCCAGCATTTT. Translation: CASSEAGGASNQPQHF.

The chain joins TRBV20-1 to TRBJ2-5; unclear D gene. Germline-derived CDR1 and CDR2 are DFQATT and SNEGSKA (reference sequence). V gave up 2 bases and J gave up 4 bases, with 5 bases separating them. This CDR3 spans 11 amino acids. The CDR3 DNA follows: TGCAGTGCTAGACCTATAGAGACCCAGTACTTC. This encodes CSARPIETQYF.